This TCR beta chain appears in the sequencing data of a study of cytomegalovirus exposure and HLA in healthy donors. Study-wide points: A likely sequencing artifact accounted for one observed cluster of highly shared sequence variants. In vitro confirmation showed three CMV-associated chains to be CMV antigen specific. A few V segments could not be told apart, such as TRBV6-2 and TRBV6-3, and were left out. A later analysis associated about 18,000 TCR beta sequences with HLA alleles at a 0.05 false discovery rate.

CDR1 and CDR2 (germline): MNHEY, SVGAGI. The CDR3 runs 14 residues. V shed 7 bases and J shed 5 bases, with 17 bases lying between them. Both 60 Vbeta primers and 13 Jbeta primers went into the PCR. The data were produced by immunoSEQ multiplex PCR, yet TCRdb's version contains in-frame clones alone and is incomplete. Of over 100,000 clones listed, roughly three quarters are singletons. Note on this clone: What it binds is unknown.

Sequenced sample: PBMCs. The sequence was obtained from a woman between 40 and 55 years old in good health and CMV-seronegative. V and J are TRBV6-5 and TRBJ1-2; maybe TRBD1 (6 bases). DNA for the CDR3: TGTGCCAGCACCCGCCTGACGACAGGTTATGGCTACACCTTC. It codes for CASTRLTTGYGYTF.